This entry concerns a single TCR beta chain. Since a much larger clone is just one base distant, this may be a read error. The entry originates in a study of T cells in Graves' hyperthyroidism and ophthalmopathy. Diagnosis rested on symptoms, serum thyroxine and TRAb, thyroid ultrasound, and orbital computed tomography. The investigators amplified TCR beta CDR3 regions from RNA transcripts. The HTBI primer set served for first-round RT-PCR of the TCR CDR3. TCRdb fed the multiplex PCR reads into MiXCR, producing one record per CDR3 protein. This table holds some 370,000 distinct CDR3 sequences, about 14% found once. From germline, CDR1 is LNHDA and CDR2 SQIVND (reference sequence). Losses at the gene ends were 4 bases for V and 1 base for J; bases not matched to a gene: 7. This CDR3 contains 16 residues.

Sample: blood. This rearrangement joins TRBV19 to TRBJ2-1; 7 bases line up with TRBD2. This receptor was identified in a man in his fifties with Graves' ophthalmopathy. The CDR3 spells CASSRPSGPSYNEQFF. CDR3 nucleotide sequence: TGTGCCAGTAGTAGGCCTAGCGGACCGTCCTACAATGAGCAGTTCTTC.